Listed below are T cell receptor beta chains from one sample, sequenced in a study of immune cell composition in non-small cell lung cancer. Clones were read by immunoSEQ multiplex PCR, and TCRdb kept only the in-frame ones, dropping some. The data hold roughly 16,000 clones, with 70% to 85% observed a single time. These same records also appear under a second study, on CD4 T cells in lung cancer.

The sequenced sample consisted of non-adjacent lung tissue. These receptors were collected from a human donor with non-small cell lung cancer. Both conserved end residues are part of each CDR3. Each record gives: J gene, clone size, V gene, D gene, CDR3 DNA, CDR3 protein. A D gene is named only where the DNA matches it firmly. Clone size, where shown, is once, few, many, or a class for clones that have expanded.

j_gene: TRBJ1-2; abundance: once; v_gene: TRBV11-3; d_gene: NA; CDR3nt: TGTGCCAGCAGCTTAGGGCACTTGGGTCAGGACTCTTATGGCTACACCTTC; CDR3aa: CASSLGHLGQDSYGYTF
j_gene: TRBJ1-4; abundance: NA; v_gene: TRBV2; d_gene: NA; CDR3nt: TGTGCCAGCACCTCCTCTTGGACAGTCAATGAAAAACTGTTTTTT; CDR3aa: CASTSSWTVNEKLFF
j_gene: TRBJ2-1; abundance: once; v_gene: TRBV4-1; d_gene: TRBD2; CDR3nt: TGCGCCAGCAGCCACCCTATAGCGGGTAGCTCCTACAATGAGCAGTTCTTC; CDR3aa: CASSHPIAGSSYNEQFF
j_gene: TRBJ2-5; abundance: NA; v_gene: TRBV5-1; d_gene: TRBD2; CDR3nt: TGCGCCAGCAGCTCCGGGACTAGCGGGAGTCGAGAGACCCAGTACTTC; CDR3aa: CASSSGTSGSRETQYF
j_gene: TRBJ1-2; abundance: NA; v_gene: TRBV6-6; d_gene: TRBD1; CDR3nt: TGTGCCAGCAGAGGAGACAGGGGAGGTTATGGCTACACCTTC; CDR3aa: CASRGDRGGYGYTF
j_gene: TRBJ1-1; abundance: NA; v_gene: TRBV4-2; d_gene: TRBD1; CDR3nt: TGTGCCAGCAGACGGACAGGGAAAGCCACTGAAGCTTTCTTT; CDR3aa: CASRRTGKATEAFF
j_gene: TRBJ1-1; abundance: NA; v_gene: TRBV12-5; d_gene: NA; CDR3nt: TGTGCTAGTGGTTTGAGGGGTGGCACTGAAGCTTTCTTT; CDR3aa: CASGLRGGTEAFF
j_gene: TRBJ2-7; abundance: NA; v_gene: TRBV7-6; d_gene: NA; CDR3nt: TGTGCCAGCAGCCATTCCGGGGCAGGCTTTCGGGAGCAGTACTTC; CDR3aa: CASSHSGAGFREQYF
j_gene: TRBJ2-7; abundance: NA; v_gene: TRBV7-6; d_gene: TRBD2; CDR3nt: TGTGCCAGCAGCTTATGGGGTGTCGGGACTAGCGGGACCTACGAGCAGTACTTC; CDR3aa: CASSLWGVGTSGTYEQYF
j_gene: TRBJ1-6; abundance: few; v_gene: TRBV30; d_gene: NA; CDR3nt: TGTGCCGGAAGGGGGGAGTATAATTCACCCCTCCACTTT; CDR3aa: CAGRGEYNSPLHF
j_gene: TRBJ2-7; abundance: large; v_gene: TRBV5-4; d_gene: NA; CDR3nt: TGTGCCAGCAGCTTGGACAGCCACGAGCAGTACTTC; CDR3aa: CASSLDSHEQYF
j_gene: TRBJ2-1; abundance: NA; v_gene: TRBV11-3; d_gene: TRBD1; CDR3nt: TGTGCCAGCAGCGTCGGACAGGGAGACAATGAGCAGTTCTTC; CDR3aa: CASSVGQGDNEQFF
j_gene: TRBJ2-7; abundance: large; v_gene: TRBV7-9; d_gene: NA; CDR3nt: TGTGCCAGCAGCTTAGCAGGGGGGAACGAGCAGTACTTC; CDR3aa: CASSLAGGNEQYF
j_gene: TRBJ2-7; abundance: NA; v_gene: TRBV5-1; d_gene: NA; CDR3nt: TGCGCCAGCAGCTTGTTAGGGAACTACGAGCAGTACTTC; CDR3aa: CASSLLGNYEQYF
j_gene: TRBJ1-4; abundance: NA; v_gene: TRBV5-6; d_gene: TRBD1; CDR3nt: TGTGCCAGCAGCTTGGACAGGGGAGTAATTGGAGCAAAACTGTTTTTT; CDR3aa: CASSLDRGVIGAKLFF
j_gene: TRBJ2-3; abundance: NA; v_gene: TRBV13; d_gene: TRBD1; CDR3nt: TGTGCCAGCAGCGCCTCCGGGACAGGGGGGTTAGATACGCAGTATTTT; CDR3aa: CASSASGTGGLDTQYF
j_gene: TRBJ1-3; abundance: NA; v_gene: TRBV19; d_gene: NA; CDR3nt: TGTGCCAGTAGTTCTAACAGGGGAAACACCATATATTTT; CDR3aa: CASSSNRGNTIYF
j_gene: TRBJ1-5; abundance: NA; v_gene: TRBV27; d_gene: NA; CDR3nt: TGTGCCAGCAGTTTAAGACCAACGGGCAATCAGCCCCAGCATTTT; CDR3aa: CASSLRPTGNQPQHF
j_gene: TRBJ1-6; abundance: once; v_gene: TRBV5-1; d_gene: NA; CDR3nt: TGCGCCAGCAGCTTGGTTGGACAGCAATATAATTCACCCCTCCACTTT; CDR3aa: CASSLVGQQYNSPLHF
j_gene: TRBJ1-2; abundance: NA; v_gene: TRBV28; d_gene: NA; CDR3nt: TGTGCCAGCAAAGCCGGGACACCAAGTCGGGCTAACTATGGCTACACCTTC; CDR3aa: CASKAGTPSRANYGYTF
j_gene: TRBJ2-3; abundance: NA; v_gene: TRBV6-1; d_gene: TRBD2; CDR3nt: TGTGCCAGCAGTGAACCCGGGACTAGCGGGGGGGAGTCAGATACGCAGTATTTT; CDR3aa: CASSEPGTSGGESDTQYF
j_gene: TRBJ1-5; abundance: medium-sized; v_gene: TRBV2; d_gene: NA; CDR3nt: TGTGCCAGCAGGGGACGGCTTAGCAATCAGCCCCAGCATTTT; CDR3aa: CASRGRLSNQPQHF
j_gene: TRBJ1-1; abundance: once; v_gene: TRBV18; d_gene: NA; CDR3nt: TGTGCCAGCTCATTCGGTCGGGGGGCGAACACTGAAGCTTTCTTT; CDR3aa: CASSFGRGANTEAFF
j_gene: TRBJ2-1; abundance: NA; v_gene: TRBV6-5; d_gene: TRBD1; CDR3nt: TGTGCCAGCAGTTACTCGACGAGACAGGGGACTGATCAGTTCTTC; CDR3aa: CASSYSTRQGTDQFF
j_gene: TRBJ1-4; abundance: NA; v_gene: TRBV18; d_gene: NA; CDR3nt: TGTGCCAGCTCACCCCAACGGGCGGCTAATGAAAAACTGTTTTTT; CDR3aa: CASSPQRAANEKLFF
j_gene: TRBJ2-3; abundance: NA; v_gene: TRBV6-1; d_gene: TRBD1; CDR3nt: TGTGCCAGCAGCCAGGGACAGGGTGCAACAGATACGCAGTATTTT; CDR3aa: CASSQGQGATDTQYF
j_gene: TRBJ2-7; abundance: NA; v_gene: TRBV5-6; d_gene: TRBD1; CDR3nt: TGTGCCAGCAGGACGAACCGGGACAGCGGCGAGCAGTACTTC; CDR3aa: CASRTNRDSGEQYF
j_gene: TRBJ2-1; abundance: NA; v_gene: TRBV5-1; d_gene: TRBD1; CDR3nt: TGCGCCAGCAGCCTGGGACAGGGATCCTACAATGAGCAGTTCTTC; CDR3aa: CASSLGQGSYNEQFF
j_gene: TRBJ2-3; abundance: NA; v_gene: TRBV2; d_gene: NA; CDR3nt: TGTGCCAGCACCAAACTGACTAGCACAGATACGCAGTATTTT; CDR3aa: CASTKLTSTDTQYF
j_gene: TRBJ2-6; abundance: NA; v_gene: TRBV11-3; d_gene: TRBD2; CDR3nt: TGTGCCAGCAGCTCCGGGACTAGCGGGGCACCTGGGGCCAACGTCCTGACTTTC; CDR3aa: CASSSGTSGAPGANVLTF
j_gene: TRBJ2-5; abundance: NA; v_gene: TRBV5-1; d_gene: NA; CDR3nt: TGCGCCAGCAGCAACCAAGAGACCCAGTACTTC; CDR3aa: CASSNQETQYF
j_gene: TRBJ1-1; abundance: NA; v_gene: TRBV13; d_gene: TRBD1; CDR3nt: TGTGCCAGCAGCAGATGGACAGGAGTAACTGAAGCTTTCTTT; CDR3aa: CASSRWTGVTEAFF
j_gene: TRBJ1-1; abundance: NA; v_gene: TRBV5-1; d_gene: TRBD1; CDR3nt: TGCGCCAGCAGCTCCCAGGGGGTAGGGGGGAACACTGAAGCTTTCTTT; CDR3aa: CASSSQGVGGNTEAFF
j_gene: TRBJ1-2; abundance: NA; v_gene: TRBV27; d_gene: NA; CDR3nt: TGTGCCAGCAGTCTACAGGGATCGGAAAGCCTCTATGGCTACACCTTC; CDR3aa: CASSLQGSESLYGYTF
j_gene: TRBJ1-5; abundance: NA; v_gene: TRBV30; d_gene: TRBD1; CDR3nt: TGTGCCTCACAAACAGGGGGCAGGAGTCAGCCCCAGCATTTT; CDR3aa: CASQTGGRSQPQHF
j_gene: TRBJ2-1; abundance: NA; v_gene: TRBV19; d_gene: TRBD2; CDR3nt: TGTGCCAGTAGTTCAATTAGCGGGGGTGACTACAATGAGCAGTTCTTC; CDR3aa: CASSSISGGDYNEQFF
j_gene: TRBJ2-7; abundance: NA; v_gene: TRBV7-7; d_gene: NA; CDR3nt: TGTGCTAGCAGCTCGGCCTCCTACGAGCAGTACTTC; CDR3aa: CASSSASYEQYF
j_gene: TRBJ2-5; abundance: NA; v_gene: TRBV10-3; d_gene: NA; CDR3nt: TGTGCCATCAGTGAGGGACAGCCATCAAAAGAGACCCAGTACTTC; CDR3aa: CAISEGQPSKETQYF
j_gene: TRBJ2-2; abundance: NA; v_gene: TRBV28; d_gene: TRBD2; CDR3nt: TGTGCCACCCCCATAGGAGGAAGCGGGGGGTCGAACACCGGGGAGCTGTTTTTT; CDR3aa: CATPIGGSGGSNTGELFF
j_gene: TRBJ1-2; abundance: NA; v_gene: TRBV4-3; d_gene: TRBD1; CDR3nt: TGCGCCAGCAGTCCGGACAGGGGCTATGGCTACACCTTC; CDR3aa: CASSPDRGYGYTF
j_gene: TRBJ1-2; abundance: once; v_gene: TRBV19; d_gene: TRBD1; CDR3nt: TGTGCCAGTAGTGGGGACAGCCTGCCCTATGGCTACACCTTC; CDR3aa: CASSGDSLPYGYTF
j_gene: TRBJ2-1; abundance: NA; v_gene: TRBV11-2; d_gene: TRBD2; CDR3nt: TGTGCCAGCAGCCCCAGACTAGCGGGGATGTACAATGAGCAGTTCTTC; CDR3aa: CASSPRLAGMYNEQFF
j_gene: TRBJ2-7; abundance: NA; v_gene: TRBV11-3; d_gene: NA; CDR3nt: TGTGCCAGCAGCGGATCAAGTCTTCAGCAGTACTTC; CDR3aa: CASSGSSLQQYF
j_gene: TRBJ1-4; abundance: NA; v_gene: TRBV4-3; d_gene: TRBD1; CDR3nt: TGCGCCAGCAGCGATTTCGGGACAGGAAAAGAAAAACTGTTTTTT; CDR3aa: CASSDFGTGKEKLFF
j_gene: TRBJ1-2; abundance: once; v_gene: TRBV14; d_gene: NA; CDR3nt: TGTGCCAGCAGCCGACTTGGGGGCTACACCTTC; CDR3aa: CASSRLGGYTF
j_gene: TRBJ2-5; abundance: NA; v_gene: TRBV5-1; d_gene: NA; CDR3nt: TGCGCCAGCAGCCGAGGTATGGGGGCAGGTCAAGAGACCCAGTACTTC; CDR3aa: CASSRGMGAGQETQYF
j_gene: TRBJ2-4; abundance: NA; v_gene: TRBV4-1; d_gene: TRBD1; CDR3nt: TGCGCCAGCAGCCCTGGGACAGGTGGAGCCAAAAACATTCAGTACTTC; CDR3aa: CASSPGTGGAKNIQYF
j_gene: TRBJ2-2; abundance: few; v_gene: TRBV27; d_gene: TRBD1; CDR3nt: TGTGCCAGTATGGGACAGGGGGGCGGGGAGCTGTTTTTT; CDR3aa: CASMGQGGGELFF